Each of the 21 T cell receptor beta chains below was sequenced from the same sample in a study of blood T cell repertoires in COVID-19. The data were produced by immunoSEQ multiplex PCR, yet TCRdb's version contains in-frame clones alone and is incomplete. The table records fewer than 200,000 clones, 88% of them present only once. The material sequenced was peripheral blood. The receptor set was obtained from a man between 40 and 49 years old with active or convalescent COVID-19.

The rearrangement links TRBV6-5 to TRBJ1-2; D might be TRBD1 (5 bases). Germline V CDR1 and CDR2: MNHEY, SVGAGI. The CDR3 loop spans 13 amino acids. V dropped 6 bases and J dropped 1 base, with 9 bases sitting between them. In nucleotides, the CDR3 is TGTGCCAGCAGCCCACAGGTTAACTATGGCTACACCTTC. Its protein product is CASSPQVNYGYTF.

The V and J genes are TRBV6-2 or TRBV6-3 and TRBJ2-2; 11 bases map to TRBD2. The germline V gene has CDR1 MNHEY and CDR2 SVGEGT. The CDR3 is 16 residues long. Trimming at V came to 5 bases and at J to 4 bases, leaving 6 bases not matched to a gene. CDR3 protein: CASSVTSGGFTGELFF. The CDR3 bases are TGTGCCAGCAGTGTAACTAGCGGGGGATTCACCGGGGAGCTGTTTTTT.

This clone was seen only once. The rearrangement uses TRBV27 and TRBJ1-5, with no clear D. Germline loops: CDR1 MNHEY, CDR2 SMNVEV (reference sequence). This CDR3 spans 17 amino acids. V lost 3 bases, J lost 1 base, and 16 bases lay in between. The CDR3 nucleotides read TGTGCCAGCAGTTTCTCGGGAGGCAGCAGCAGCAATCAGCCCCAGCATTTT. It translates to CASSFSGGSSSNQPQHF.

The chain employs TRBV11-3 and TRBJ2-7; 9 nucleotides line up with TRBD2. CDR1 and CDR2 (germline): SGHNT, YENEEA. Trimming cost V 2 bases and J 2 bases; bases outside gene matches: 7. This CDR3 has 16 amino acids. The CDR3 DNA follows: TGTGCCAGCAGCTTACGACTAGCGGATCAAACCTACGAGCAGTACTTC. Protein sequence: CASSLRLADQTYEQYF.

The CDR3 bases are TGTGCCAGCAGCAGAATGGGGGGAGGCGGCTACACCTTC. It specifies CASSRMGGGGYTF. The rearrangement links TRBV7-9 to TRBJ1-2; the D gene is possibly TRBD1 (5 bases). Germline V gene sequence: CDR1 SEHNR, CDR2 FQNEAQ (reference sequence). The CDR3 sequence is 13 residues long. V was cut by 5 bases and J by 8 bases, with 15 bases left in between.

The chain joins TRBV6-6 to TRBJ2-3, with unresolved D. This CDR3 region has 12 residues. Germline CDR1 MNHNY, CDR2 SVGAGI (reference sequence). V shed 7 bases and J shed 1 base, with 6 bases lying between them. The CDR3: CASNQGTDTQYF. Written as DNA, the CDR3 is TGTGCCAGCAACCAGGGCACAGATACGCAGTATTTT.

This clone was found once. The chain is built from TRBV11-3 and TRBJ2-1, with TRBD2 as a possible D gene (6 bases). Per the germline V gene, CDR1 is SGHNT and CDR2 is YENEEA. V lost 2 bases to trimming and J lost 5 bases, with 16 bases between them. The CDR3 loop spans 16 amino acids. CDR3 region: CASSLWGGMRNNEQFF. The CDR3, as DNA: TGTGCCAGCAGCTTATGGGGCGGGATGAGGAACAATGAGCAGTTCTTC.

This sequence joins TRBV19 and TRBJ1-5; D is undetermined. The germline gives CDR1 LNHDA, CDR2 SQIVND (reference sequence). The CDR3 covers 16 residues. V was cut by 5 bases and J by 0 bases, with 14 bases left in between. The CDR3 coding sequence is TGTGCCAGTAGTGCCAATGGAGGGATTAGCAATCAGCCCCAGCATTTT. Protein: CASSANGGISNQPQHF.

The rearrangement links TRBV11-3 to TRBJ2-1; 12 bases agree with TRBD2. Germline V gene data show CDR1 as SGHNT and CDR2 as YENEEA. The CDR3 loop spans 19 amino acids. With V trimmed by 5 bases and J by 1 base, 12 bases remained unmatched. CDR3 residues: CASSPPLAGGLGSYNEQFF. The CDR3 nucleotides read TGTGCCAGCAGCCCCCCCCTAGCGGGAGGGTTAGGGTCCTACAATGAGCAGTTCTTC.

V gene TRBV28 combines with J gene TRBJ1-6; unclear D gene. Trimming removed 5 bases at V and 0 bases at J, with 8 bases between. The V gene's germline CDR1 is MDHEN and CDR2 SYDVKM. The CDR3 length is 15 residues. The chain's CDR3 is CASSSKSSYNSPLHF. CDR3 coding DNA: TGTGCCAGCAGTAGTAAGAGCTCCTATAATTCACCCCTCCACTTT. Combining the CDR3 with reference TRBV28 and TRBJ1-6 gives the whole variable domain DVKVTQSSRYLVKRTGEKVFLECVQDMDHENMFWYRQDPGLGLRLIYFSYDVKMKEKGDIPEGYSVSREKKERFSLILESASTNQTSMYLCASSSKSSYNSPLHFGNGTRLTVT.

The chain uses TRBV9 and TRBJ1-5, with D hard to call. V was trimmed by 3 bases and J by 4 bases, leaving 5 bases between them. The CDR3 spans 12 residues. The germline V gene has CDR1 SGDLS and CDR2 YYNGEE. The CDR3 bases are TGTGCCAGCAGCGCGGGAAATCAGCCCCAGCATTTT. Translated: CASSAGNQPQHF.

The V and J genes are TRBV5-1 and TRBJ2-2, with TRBD2 identical over 9 bases. This CDR3 comprises 17 residues. Per germline, CDR1 SGHRS and CDR2 YFSETQ. V was clipped by 4 bases and J by 2 bases; unmatched bases: 9. Here the CDR3 DNA reads TGCGCCAGCAGCCTATCTTGGACTAGCGCTAACACCGGGGAGCTGTTTTTT. This sequence encodes CASSLSWTSANTGELFF. The complete variable domain, with remaining parts taken from reference TRBV5-1 and TRBJ2-2, reads KAGVTQTPRYLIKTRGQQVTLSCSPISGHRSVSWYQQTPGQGLQFLFEYFSETQRNKGNFPGRFSGRQFSNSRSEMNVSTLELGDSALYLCASSLSWTSANTGELFFGEGSRLTVL.

V is TRBV27 and J is TRBJ2-2; D is unclear. Trimming pared 1 base from V and 7 bases from J, leaving 7 bases between. Germline CDR1 and CDR2: MNHEY and SMNVEV (reference sequence). This CDR3 contains 13 residues. The DNA of the CDR3 is TGTGCCAGCAGTTTATGGCCCAACGGGGAGCTGTTTTTT. Translating gives CASSLWPNGELFF.

The chain uses TRBV7-3 and TRBJ2-2; TRBD2 might be the D (6 bases). The V end lost 4 bases, the J end lost 4 bases, and 10 bases lay between the germline ends. Germline V gene data show CDR1 as SGHTA and CDR2 as FQGTGA. CDR3 length: 14 amino acids. The CDR3 loop reads CASSSGGRTGELFF. The DNA of the CDR3 is TGTGCCAGCAGCTCCGGGGGTCGCACCGGGGAGCTGTTTTTT.

This chain joins TRBV7-2 and TRBJ2-2, with TRBD2 as a possible D gene (5 bases). The length of the CDR3 is 14 residues. The V and J ends lost 0 bases and 6 bases respectively, with 8 bases between them. Germline V gene lookup returns CDR1 SGHTA and CDR2 FQGNSA. DNA of the CDR3: TGTGCCAGCAGCTTAGCGACCGGGGCCGGGGAGCTGTTTTTT. Its translation is CASSLATGAGELFF.

This chain joins TRBV11-2 and TRBJ1-1, with 8 bases aligning to TRBD1. Germline CDR1 is SGHAT and CDR2 is FQNNGV. V lost 3 bases, J lost 0 bases, and 3 bases stayed unmatched. CDR3 length equals 15 residues. The CDR3, as DNA: TGTGCCAGCAGCTTGGGACAGGCAATGAACACTGAAGCTTTCTTT. Its translation: CASSLGQAMNTEAFF.

The rearrangement uses TRBV4-1 and TRBJ2-7; TRBD1 matches at 8 bases. V was pared by 2 bases and J by 5 bases, with 8 bases of the junction left unmatched. Germline lookup yields CDR1 MGHRA and CDR2 YSYEKL. The CDR3 length is 15 residues. The CDR3 loop reads CASSQYRQGLDEQYF. The CDR3 DNA follows: TGCGCCAGCAGCCAATATCGACAGGGGCTTGACGAGCAGTACTTC.

DNA for the CDR3: TGTGCCATCAAGATGGCAGGGAACACTGAAGCTTTCTTT. This encodes CAIKMAGNTEAFF. The rearrangement joins TRBV10-3 to TRBJ1-1; D ambiguous. The germline CDR1 and CDR2 sequences are ENHRY and SYGVKD. CDR3 length: 13 amino acids. The V end lost 7 bases, the J end lost 1 base, and 10 bases lay between the germline ends.

V usage is TRBV18 and J usage is TRBJ1-2; possible D gene TRBD1, 6 bases. The CDR3 length is 15 residues. V gave up 3 bases and J gave up 7 bases, with 18 bases separating them. CDR1 and CDR2 (germline): KGHSH, LQKENI. Here the CDR3 reads CASSPGQLQTSGYTF. The CDR3 DNA follows: TGTGCCAGCTCACCGGGACAACTCCAAACCAGTGGCTACACCTTC.

V and J are TRBV9 and TRBJ2-3, with 7 bases that match TRBD1. Germline CDR1 reads SGDLS; CDR2 reads YYNGEE. V was pared by 0 bases and J by 0 bases, with 7 bases of the junction left unmatched. The CDR3 is 17 residues long. The CDR3 region has the DNA TGTGCCAGCAGCGTAGGTCAGGGGGTAGCTAGCACAGATACGCAGTATTTT. Protein: CASSVGQGVASTDTQYF. Looking up the rest from reference TRBV9 and TRBJ2-3 gives the full variable domain: DSGVTQTPKHLITATGQRVTLRCSPRSGDLSVYWYQQSLDQGLQFLIQYYNGEERAKGNILERFSAQQFPDLHSELNLSSLELGDSALYFCASSVGQGVASTDTQYFGPGTRLTVL.

The chain recombines TRBV27 with TRBJ1-1, with a tentative D call TRBD1 (6 bases). The V end lost 1 base, the J end lost 7 bases, and 13 bases lay between the germline ends. This CDR3 region has 14 residues. Germline V CDR1 and CDR2: MNHEY, SMNVEV (reference sequence). The CDR3 protein is CASSLLNDRSEAFF. In nucleotides, the CDR3 is TGTGCCAGCAGTTTATTAAACGACAGGAGTGAAGCTTTCTTT.